This TCR beta chain derives from a study of T-cell reconstitution after alpha-beta-depleted transplantation in children. The authors prepared the TCRbeta library with unique molecular identifiers. TCRdb re-derived calls from the PCR reads in MiXCR, one entry per CDR3 protein. The sample includes 600,000 or so distinct CDR3 sequences, 23% of them seen just once. The sample here was PBMCs, mostly from graft donor cells, taken 360 days after TCRalphabeta/CD19-depleted stem cell transplant. The origin of this receptor is a boy in the first two years of life who had a stem cell transplant for acute myeloid leukemia, so the T cells may come from the graft donor.

CDR3 sequence reads: CASSAWDSRNEQFF. The CDR3 region has the DNA TGTGCCAGCAGTGCCTGGGACAGTCGAAATGAGCAGTTCTTC. The V gene is TRBV6-2 or TRBV6-3, the J gene TRBJ2-1, with 7 bases that match TRBD1. The germline V gene encodes CDR1 MNHEY and CDR2 SVGEGT. The CDR3 is 14 amino acids. The ends lost 5 bases at V and 7 bases at J; junction bases unmatched: 8.